The 14 T cell receptor beta chains presented below share a single source sample, sequenced in a study of regulatory T cells in long-lasting Graves disease. Sample time point: persistent/refractory GD, antithyroid drugs over 5 years with positive TRAb. Extracted RNA from PBMCs served as the source of the TCR library. Through Arm-PCR of CDR3 regions and iRepertoire HTBI primers, TCR beta libraries were built. TCRdb used MiXCR to reprocess the multiplex PCR reads, holding one entry per CDR3 protein. This table has some 340,000 distinct CDR3 sequences, 20% to 25% appearing once. Sequenced material: peripheral blood mononuclear cells (PBMCs), taken when the disease was refractory, from a patient treated with antithyroid drugs. These receptors all stem from a woman in her thirties or forties with Graves disease.

About this clonotype itself: One end of the junction is discordant with germline, which a read error may explain. The CDR3 sequence: CASSIADRTYTGELFF. The CDR3 DNA follows: TGTGCCAGCAGCATAGCGGACAGGACCTACACCGGGGAGCTGTTTTTT. The chain has TRBV7-9 and TRBJ2-2, with a possible D match to TRBD1 (7 bases). This CDR3 is built from 16 residues. Germline CDR1 reads SEHNR; CDR2 reads FQNEAQ (reference sequence).

The chain links TRBV5-6 to TRBJ2-5; TRBD2 matches at 8 bases. This CDR3 contains 14 residues. Losses at the gene ends were 6 bases for V and 1 base for J; bases not matched to a gene: 5. In germline, CDR1 is SGHDT, CDR2 YYEEEE. For the CDR3, the DNA is TGTGCCAGCATCGGGAGGGCCGTCCAAGAGACCCAGTACTTC. Its protein is CASIGRAVQETQYF.

This clonotype appeared a few times. CDR3 bases: TGTGCCAGCGGCCGGGACAGGGCCGGAGATGAGCAGTTCTTC. Encoded protein: CASGRDRAGDEQFF. The chain links TRBV2 to TRBJ2-5; 9 bases are a match to TRBD1. The J call is doubtful: the DNA matches TRBJ2-1 better. CDR1 is SNHLY, CDR2 FYNNEI, per germline. The CDR3 is 14 residues long.

This clonotype has ten or more counts. The chain links TRBV28 to TRBJ2-7, with D maybe TRBD2 (5 bases). CDR1 is MDHEN and CDR2 is SYDVKM in the germline V gene. This CDR3 is 13 amino acids long. Between the trimmed V and J ends, which lost 2 bases and 6 bases, there was a span of 11 bases. CDR3 DNA sequence: TGTGCCAGCAGTTTAGAGGGCCTCGCCGAGCAGTACTTC. As protein: CASSLEGLAEQYF.

V usage is TRBV27 and J usage is TRBJ2-1; weak D call: TRBD1 (6 bases). Germline V gene data show CDR1 as MNHEY and CDR2 as SMNVEV (reference sequence). The V end lost 2 bases, the J end lost 9 bases, and 11 bases lay between the germline ends. This CDR3 spans 13 amino acids. In nucleotides, the CDR3 is TGTGCCAGCAGTTTAAGCTTACAGGGTGAGCAGTTCTTC. Its protein product is CASSLSLQGEQFF.

This clonotype was recorded a few times. The chain carries TRBV6-1 and TRBJ2-7; a possible D gene is TRBD2 (5 bases). Germline CDR1 reads MNHNS; CDR2 reads SASEGT. Trimming removed 6 bases at V and 2 bases at J, with 17 bases between. The length of the CDR3 is 15 residues. CDR3 sequence (DNA): TGTGCCAGCAGGAAAGGGAGCGCGGAAGCCTACGAGCAGTACTTC. Translation gives CASRKGSAEAYEQYF.

The sample holds many counts of this clonotype. The V call is TRBV28, the J call TRBJ1-1, with D unclear. V lost 4 bases to trimming and J lost 4 bases, with 10 bases between them. The CDR3 loop spans 13 amino acids. Per the germline V gene, CDR1 is MDHEN and CDR2 is SYDVKM. CDR3 nucleotides: TGTGCCAGCAGTTCCTTTGCGACCACTGAAGCTTTCTTT. Protein: CASSSFATTEAFF.

The chain combines TRBV19 with TRBJ2-2, with TRBD1 as a possible D gene (6 bases). This CDR3 has 18 residues. Germline V gives CDR1 LNHDA, CDR2 SQIVND (reference sequence). V was pared by 8 bases and J by 2 bases, with 24 bases between. The CDR3 DNA follows: TGTGCCAGTGGAGAAGCTAGGACAGTACGAATTAACACCGGGGAGCTGTTTTTT. This translates into CASGEARTVRINTGELFF.

The chain uses TRBV20-1 and TRBJ2-6; the D gene is possibly TRBD1 (5 bases). The CDR3 runs 15 residues. The germline gives CDR1 DFQATT, CDR2 SNEGSKA (reference sequence). Trimming left V 1 base short and J 0 bases short, with 7 bases between. CDR3 sequence (DNA): TGCAGTGCTAGAGGGGGCGGCTCTGGGGCCAACGTCCTGACTTTC. Translated: CSARGGGSGANVLTF.

The rearrangement links TRBV29-1 to TRBJ2-7, with D perhaps matching TRBD1 (6 bases). V was shortened by 6 bases and J by 0 bases, with 21 bases between the two germline ends. This CDR3 has 16 amino acids. CDR1 and CDR2 from the germline V gene are SQVTM and ANQGSEA. CDR3 coding DNA: TGCAGCGTCCTACAAGAACAGGGCTTGAACTCCTACGAGCAGTACTTC. It encodes CSVLQEQGLNSYEQYF.

This clonotype was counted only a few times. The chain links TRBV6-1 to TRBJ1-1; D remains ambiguous. Per germline, CDR1 MNHNS and CDR2 SASEGT. This CDR3 has 14 residues. Trimming took off 6 bases at V and 1 base at J, with 12 bases between the two ends. The CDR3 loop reads CASSQARTNTEAFF. The CDR3 DNA is TGTGCCAGCAGCCAGGCGCGGACGAACACTGAAGCTTTCTTT.

This clonotype was picked up many times. V and J are TRBV12-3 or TRBV12-4 and TRBJ1-1; possible D gene TRBD1, 5 bases. The length of the CDR3 is 14 residues. The V end was cut by 7 bases, the J end by 10 bases, with 22 bases between. The CDR3: CASTRGVVALGAFF. The CDR3 region has the DNA TGTGCCAGCACCCGAGGGGTGGTGGCTCTAGGAGCTTTCTTT.

This clonotype has at least ten counts. V gene TRBV7-8 combines with J gene TRBJ1-4; D gene unclear. CDR1 is SGHVS and CDR2 is FQNEAQ in the germline V gene. This CDR3 has 16 amino acids. V gave up 5 bases and J gave up 0 bases, with 13 bases separating them. In DNA, the CDR3 is TGTGCCAGCAGCACCGGAGGCGGGGCAACTAATGAAAAACTGTTTTTT. This gives the protein CASSTGGGATNEKLFF.

The chain is built from TRBV5-1 and TRBJ2-7, with 8 bases matching TRBD2. The germline CDR1 and CDR2 sequences are SGHRS and YFSETQ. J lost 4 bases, V lost 0 bases, and 3 bases had no gene match. The CDR3 has 14 amino acids. CDR3: CASSLVSGMYEQYF. The CDR3 DNA reads TGCGCCAGCAGCTTGGTTAGCGGGATGTACGAGCAGTACTTC.